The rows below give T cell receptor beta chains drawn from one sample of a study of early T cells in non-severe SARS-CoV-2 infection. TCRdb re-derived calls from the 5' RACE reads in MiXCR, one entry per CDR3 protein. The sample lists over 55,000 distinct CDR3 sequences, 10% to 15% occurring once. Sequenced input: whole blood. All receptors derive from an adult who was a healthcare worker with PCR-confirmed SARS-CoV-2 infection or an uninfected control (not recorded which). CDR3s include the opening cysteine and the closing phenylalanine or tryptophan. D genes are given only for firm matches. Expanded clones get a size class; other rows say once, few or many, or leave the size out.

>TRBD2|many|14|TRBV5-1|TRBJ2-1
CASSLGGGAAEQFF
TGCGCCAGCAGCTTAGGCGGGGGGGCCGCTGAGCAGTTCTTC
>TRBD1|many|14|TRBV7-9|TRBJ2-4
CASSPQGAKNIQYF
TGTGCCAGCAGCCCACAGGGGGCCAAAAACATTCAGTACTTC
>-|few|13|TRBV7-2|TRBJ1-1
CASRQTARTEAFF
TGTGCCAGCAGACAAACCGCCCGGACTGAAGCTTTCTTT
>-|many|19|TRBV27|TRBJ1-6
CASSSILRFLTGPNSPLHF
TGTGCCAGCAGTTCTATATTAAGATTCCTGACAGGACCCAATTCACCCCTCCACTTT
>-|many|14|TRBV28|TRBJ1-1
CASSLLGQLSGAFF
TGTGCCAGCAGTTTATTGGGCCAACTCAGCGGAGCTTTCTTT
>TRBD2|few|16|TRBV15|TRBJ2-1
CATSRLAGGGYNEQFF
TGTGCCACCAGCAGACTAGCGGGAGGGGGGTACAATGAGCAGTTCTTC
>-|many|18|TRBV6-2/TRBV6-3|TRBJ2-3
CASSRNPVGGRAPDTQYF
TGTGCCAGCAGCCGAAACCCCGTGGGGGGTCGGGCCCCAGATACGCAGTATTTT
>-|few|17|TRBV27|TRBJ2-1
CASSHRPSATYGDEQFF
TGTGCCAGCTCCCACCGACCCAGTGCCACATATGGGGATGAGCAGTTCTTC
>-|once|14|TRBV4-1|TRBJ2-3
CASSQDRTRSTQYF
TGCGCCAGCAGCCAAGATCGGACGAGAAGTACGCAGTATTTT
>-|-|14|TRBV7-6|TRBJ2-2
CASSLGRRFGELFF
TGTGCCAGCAGCCTAGGGCGCCGATTCGGGGAGCTGTTTTTT
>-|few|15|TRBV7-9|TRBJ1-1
CASSTGRERDTEAFF
TGTGCCAGCAGCACCGGCAGGGAGAGGGACACTGAAGCTTTCTTT
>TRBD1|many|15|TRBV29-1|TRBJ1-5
CSVAGTGNGNQPQHF
TGCAGCGTCGCCGGGACAGGGAACGGCAATCAGCCCCAGCATTTT
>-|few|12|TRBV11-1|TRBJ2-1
CASSFSPYEQFF
TGTGCCAGCAGCTTCTCCCCCTATGAGCAGTTCTTC
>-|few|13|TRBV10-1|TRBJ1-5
CASSDGPNQPQHF
TGCGCCAGCAGCGACGGGCCTAATCAGCCCCAGCATTTT
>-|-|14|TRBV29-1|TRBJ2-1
CSVPHPPGNNEQFF
TGCAGCGTCCCCCACCCCCCAGGTAACAATGAGCAGTTCTTC
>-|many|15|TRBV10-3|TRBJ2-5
CAISEASGAEETQYF
TGTGCCATCAGTGAGGCTAGTGGGGCAGAAGAGACCCAGTACTTC
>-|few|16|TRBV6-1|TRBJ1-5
CASSGRQGPGNQPQHF
TGTGCCAGCAGTGGGCGACAAGGCCCCGGCAATCAGCCCCAGCATTTT
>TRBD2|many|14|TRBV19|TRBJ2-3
CASTLAGGPDTQYF
TGTGCCAGTACGCTAGCGGGGGGGCCGGATACGCAGTATTTT
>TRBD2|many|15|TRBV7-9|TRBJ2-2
CAFKREGTNTGELFF
TGTGCCTTTAAGCGGGAGGGTACCAACACCGGGGAGCTGTTTTTT
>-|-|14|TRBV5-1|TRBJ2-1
CASSLDLGRNEQFF
TGCGCCAGCAGCTTGGACCTAGGACGAAATGAGCAGTTCTTC
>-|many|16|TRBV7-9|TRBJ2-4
CASSSAPGSGKNIQYF
TGTGCCAGCAGCTCTGCTCCGGGATCGGGCAAAAACATTCAGTACTTC
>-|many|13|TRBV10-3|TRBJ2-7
CAISATYSYEQYF
TGTGCCATCAGCGCTACTTATTCCTACGAGCAGTACTTC
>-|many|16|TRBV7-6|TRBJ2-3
CASSLEVAHPTDTQYF
TGTGCCAGCAGCTTAGAGGTCGCACATCCCACAGATACGCAGTATTTT
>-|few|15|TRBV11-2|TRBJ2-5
CASSLVRAAQETQYF
TGTGCCAGCAGCTTAGTAAGGGCGGCCCAAGAGACCCAGTACTTC
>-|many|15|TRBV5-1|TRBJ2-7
CASSLRSGITYEQYF
TGCGCCAGCAGTTTACGGTCGGGTATCACCTACGAGCAGTACTTC
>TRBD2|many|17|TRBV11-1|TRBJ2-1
CASSLALGGGPDNEQFF
TGTGCCAGCAGCTTAGCCCTGGGCGGGGGGCCGGACAATGAGCAGTTCTTC
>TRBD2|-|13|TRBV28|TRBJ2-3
CASRDYSTDTQYF
TGTGCCAGCCGGGACTACAGCACAGATACGCAGTATTTT
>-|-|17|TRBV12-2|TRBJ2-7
CASRFRAGPYHSYEQYF
TGTGCAAGTCGCTTCCGGGCCGGGCCATATCACTCCTACGAGCAGTACTTC
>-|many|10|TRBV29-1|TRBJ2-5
CSAGIETQYF
TGCAGCGCGGGGATAGAGACCCAGTACTTC
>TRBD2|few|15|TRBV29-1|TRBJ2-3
CSVDPTSGITDTQYF
TGCAGCGTTGACCCGACTAGCGGGATAACAGATACGCAGTATTTT
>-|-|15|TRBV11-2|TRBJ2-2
CASRSEEDSTGELFF
TGTGCCAGCAGGTCCGAGGAGGATAGCACCGGGGAGCTGTTTTTT
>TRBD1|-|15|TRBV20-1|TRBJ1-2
CSAHIKTGNNYGYTF
TGCAGTGCTCATATTAAGACAGGGAATAACTATGGCTACACCTTC
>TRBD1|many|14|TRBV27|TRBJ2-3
CASSLGQGRDTQYF
TGTGCCAGCAGTCTCGGACAGGGGAGGGATACGCAGTATTTT
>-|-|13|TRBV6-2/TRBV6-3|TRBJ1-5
CASSMTANQPQHF
TGTGCCAGCAGTATGACAGCAAATCAGCCCCAGCATTTT
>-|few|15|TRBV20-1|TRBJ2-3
CSASPADSSTDTQYF
TGCAGTGCTAGTCCCGCCGACAGTAGCACAGATACGCAGTATTTT
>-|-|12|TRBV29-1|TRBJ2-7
CSVEDLRYEQYF
TGCAGCGTTGAAGATCTTAGATACGAGCAGTACTTC
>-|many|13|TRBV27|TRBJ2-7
CASSWGLSYEQYF
TGTGCCAGCAGTTGGGGACTCTCCTACGAGCAGTACTTC
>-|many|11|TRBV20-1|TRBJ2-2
CSADQPRELFF
TGCAGTGCCGACCAACCCCGGGAGCTGTTTTTT
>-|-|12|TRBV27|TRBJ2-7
CASRGETYEQYF
TGTGCCAGCAGGGGGGAAACCTACGAGCAGTACTTC
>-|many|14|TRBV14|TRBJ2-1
CASSLDRRASEQFF
TGTGCCAGCAGCCTAGACCGTAGGGCTTCTGAGCAGTTCTTC
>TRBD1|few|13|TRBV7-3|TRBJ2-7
CASSRDRGLEQYF
TGTGCCAGCAGCCGGGACAGGGGGCTCGAGCAGTACTTC
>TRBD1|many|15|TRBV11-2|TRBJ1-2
CASSSTGKDTDGYTF
TGTGCCAGCAGCTCGACAGGGAAAGATACAGATGGCTACACCTTC
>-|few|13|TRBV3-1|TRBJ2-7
CASSRQTYYEQYF
TGTGCCAGCAGCCGTCAGACATACTACGAGCAGTACTTC
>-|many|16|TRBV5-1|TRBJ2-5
CASSFMPRGTQETQYF
TGCGCCAGCAGCTTCATGCCCCGGGGTACCCAAGAGACCCAGTACTTC
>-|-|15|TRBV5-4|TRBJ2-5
CASSLRLVGGETQYF
TGTGCCAGCAGCTTGAGGCTGGTGGGGGGAGAGACCCAGTACTTC
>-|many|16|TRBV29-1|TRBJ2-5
CSVEGQAGDHQETQYF
TGCAGCGTTGAAGGACAGGCGGGAGATCACCAAGAGACCCAGTACTTC
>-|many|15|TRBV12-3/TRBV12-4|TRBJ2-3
CASLLGAGDGDTQYF
TGTGCCAGCCTCTTGGGGGCGGGAGACGGAGATACGCAGTATTTT
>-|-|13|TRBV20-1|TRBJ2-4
CSAIFGAKNIQYF
TGCAGTGCTATATTCGGGGCCAAAAACATTCAGTACTTC
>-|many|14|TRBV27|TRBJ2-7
CASRGPPPTYEQYF
TGTGCCAGCCGCGGTCCCCCTCCTACCTACGAGCAGTACTTC
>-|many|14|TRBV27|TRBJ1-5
CASSLGGPDQPQHF
TGTGCCAGCAGTTTAGGGGGGCCGGATCAGCCCCAGCATTTT
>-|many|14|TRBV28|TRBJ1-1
CASSFDRTNTEAFF
TGTGCCAGCAGCTTTGACAGGACCAACACTGAAGCTTTCTTT
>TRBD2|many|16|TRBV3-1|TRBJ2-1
CASSQDEGLALNEQFF
TGTGCCAGCAGCCAAGATGAGGGACTAGCTCTTAATGAGCAGTTCTTC
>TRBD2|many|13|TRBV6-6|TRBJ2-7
CASGLAEDYEQYF
TGTGCCAGCGGACTAGCTGAGGACTACGAGCAGTACTTC